This passage covers 18 T cell receptor beta chains from one sample sequenced in a study of blood T cell repertoires in COVID-19. Repertoires were generated with immunoSEQ multiplex PCR, while TCRdb's copy carries only in-frame clones and drops some. The data show around 290,000 clones, around 87% seen once. Input material: peripheral blood. These receptors originate from a woman aged 45-60 years who had recovered from COVID-19.

V is TRBV5-8 and J is TRBJ2-5; no clear D gene. The V end lost 5 bases, the J end lost 1 base, and 9 bases lay between the germline ends. CDR3 length: 13 amino acids. The germline CDR1 and CDR2 sequences are SGHTS and YDEGEE. The CDR3 nucleotides are TGTGCCAGCAGGAAACAGATCCAAGAGACCCAGTACTTC. Translated, it gives CASRKQIQETQYF. Full variable domain (missing parts from reference TRBV5-8 and TRBJ2-5): EAGVTQSPTHLIKTRGQQATLRCSPISGHTSVYWYQQALGLGLQFLLWYDEGEERNRGNFPPRFSGRQFPNYSSELNVNALELEDSALYLCASRKQIQETQYFGPGTRLLVL.

The rearrangement uses TRBV28 and TRBJ1-1; 8 nucleotides match TRBD1. This CDR3 is 15 amino acids long. CDR1 MDHEN and CDR2 SYDVKM come from the germline V gene. After removal of 2 bases from V and 6 bases from J, the junction contained 8 bases not matched to a gene. CDR3: CASSLNAGGGSEAFF. CDR3 nucleotides: TGTGCCAGCAGTTTAAACGCAGGGGGCGGATCTGAAGCTTTCTTT.

This clone turned up a few times. The V and J genes are TRBV5-4 and TRBJ1-2, with 9 bases that match TRBD1. CDR1 is SGHNT and CDR2 is YYREEE in the germline V gene (reference sequence). V shed 4 bases and J 2 bases; nucleotides not matched to a gene: 9. CDR3 length: 16 amino acids. The CDR3 sequence: CASSLDRGFVNYGYTF. DNA for the CDR3: TGTGCCAGCAGCCTGGACAGGGGATTTGTCAACTATGGCTACACCTTC.

This clone was recorded only once. For the CDR3, the DNA is TGTGCCGCATCTAAAGGCAATCAGCCCCAGCATTTT. This gives the protein CAASKGNQPQHF. The chain uses TRBV15 and TRBJ1-5; D uncertain. The CDR3 consists of 12 residues. V lost 11 bases and J 2 bases, leaving 10 bases between the germline ends. Germline lookup yields CDR1 LNHNV and CDR2 YYDKDF (reference sequence).

The chain couples TRBV7-2 to TRBJ2-5; the match to TRBD1 covers 10 bases. The CDR3 sequence is 14 residues long. Unmatched junction bases numbered 2, after V lost 2 bases and J lost 5 bases. Looked up from germline, CDR1 is SGHTA and CDR2 is FQGNSA. This CDR3 reads CASSLMGQGETQYF. CDR3 nucleotide sequence: TGTGCCAGCAGCTTAATGGGACAGGGGGAGACCCAGTACTTC.

The chain uses TRBV4-2 and TRBJ1-6, with D possibly matching TRBD1 (5 bases). V lost 0 bases and J lost 4, with 13 bases in between. The CDR3 has 17 amino acids. Germline V CDR1 and CDR2: LGHNA, YNFKEQ. CDR3 amino acids: CASSQDQQAAYNSPLHF. Written as DNA, the CDR3 is TGTGCCAGCAGCCAAGATCAACAGGCGGCGTATAATTCACCCCTCCACTTT.

This clone was seen just once. This chain joins TRBV6-5 and TRBJ2-3; TRBD2 aligns across 14 bases. The trim removed 6 bases at V and 5 bases at J, leaving 4 bases unmatched. The CDR3 consists of 15 residues. Germline loops: CDR1 MNHEY, CDR2 SVGAGI. The CDR3 DNA reads as TGTGCCAGCAGGAGACTAGCGGGGGGGGTAGATACGCAGTATTTT. It encodes CASRRLAGGVDTQYF.

The rearrangement uses TRBV23-1 and TRBJ2-5; 11 bases are shared with TRBD1. TRBV23-1 is placed among ORFs of uncertain function. V lost 0 bases and J lost 3; bases outside the gene matches: 3. The CDR3 totals 16 residues. The CDR3 sequence is CASSQSRTGGEETQYF. In nucleotides, the CDR3 is TGCGCCAGCAGTCAATCTAGGACAGGGGGCGAAGAGACCCAGTACTTC.

This chain links TRBV28 with TRBJ1-2, with a weak D call TRBD1 (6 bases). CDR3 length: 16 amino acids. Trimming removed 5 bases at V and 8 bases at J, with 24 bases between. Germline CDR1 and CDR2: MDHEN and SYDVKM. The CDR3 region has the DNA TGTGCCAGCAGTCTTAGCAGCCCGGGGGGGGCGTCAGGCTACACCTTC. This translates into CASSLSSPGGASGYTF.

This chain connects TRBV10-3 to TRBJ2-7, with 9 bases aligning to TRBD1. Germline lookup yields CDR1 ENHRY and CDR2 SYGVKD. CDR3 length: 12 amino acids. V shed 8 bases, J shed 5 bases, and the junction held 4 bases outside the gene matches. The DNA for the CDR3 is TGTGCCATCCGGGACAGGGAAAACGAGCAGTACTTC. Its translation is CAIRDRENEQYF.

The chain joins TRBV5-5 to TRBJ1-2; D is possibly TRBD1 (5 bases). The germline V gene encodes CDR1 SGHKS and CDR2 YYEKEE (reference sequence). Trimming shortened V by 0 bases and J by 4 bases, and 10 bases separated the two germline ends. This CDR3 is built from 14 residues. The CDR3 sequence: CASSLVADSYGYTF. CDR3 sequence (DNA): TGTGCCAGCAGCTTGGTGGCTGACAGCTATGGCTACACCTTC.

Only one count was recorded for this clone. The V call is TRBV4-2, the J call TRBJ1-2; 7 bases are a match to TRBD1. The CDR3 is made up of 17 amino acids. Germline CDR1 LGHNA, CDR2 YNFKEQ. J was trimmed by 8 bases and V by 5 bases; bases with no gene match: 20. CDR3 in DNA: TGTGCCAGCAGCGGCTGGAAAGATCAGGGGGGTTCAAGGGGCTACACCTTC. Its translation: CASSGWKDQGGSRGYTF.

This clone was observed a few times. The chain is built from TRBV24-1 and TRBJ2-1; a weak D match, TRBD2 (5 bases). CDR3 length: 13 amino acids. V was cut by 6 bases and J by 3 bases, with 8 bases left in between. Germline CDR1 is KGHDR and CDR2 is SFDVKD. Here the CDR3 reads CATSRSGYNEQFF. As DNA, the CDR3 is TGTGCCACCAGTCGAAGCGGCTACAATGAGCAGTTCTTC.

The J gene is TRBJ2-1, the V gene TRBV7-9; 9 nucleotides line up with TRBD2. CDR1 is SEHNR and CDR2 is FQNEAQ in the germline V gene (reference sequence). J was trimmed by 8 bases and V by 1 base; bases with no gene match: 9. The CDR3 is 16 amino acids. CDR3 coding DNA: TGTGCCAGCAGCTTAGTGAGTAGCGGGAGTTCGGATGAGCAGTTCTTC. The encoded protein is CASSLVSSGSSDEQFF.

This chain uses TRBV5-6 with TRBJ2-7; 7 bases are shared with TRBD1. The CDR3 runs to 13 residues. Germline-derived CDR1 and CDR2 are SGHDT and YYEEEE. V dropped 3 bases and J dropped 4; count of bases not matched to a gene: 4. The CDR3 loop reads CASSSTGRYEQYF. Written as DNA, the CDR3 is TGTGCCAGCAGCTCGACAGGGCGGTACGAGCAGTACTTC.

The chain uses TRBV28 and TRBJ1-2, with 8 bases aligning to TRBD1. The CDR3 length is 17 residues. Trimming took 2 bases from V and 5 from J; bases not matched to a gene: 13. Germline CDR1 and CDR2: MDHEN and SYDVKM. The CDR3 sequence is CASSLAGTGSLFYGYTF. CDR3 DNA: TGTGCCAGCAGTTTAGCCGGGACAGGTTCACTCTTTTATGGCTACACCTTC.

The chain recombines TRBV28 with TRBJ2-7; D may be TRBD1 (6 bases). Germline V gene data show CDR1 as MDHEN and CDR2 as SYDVKM. Trimming cost V 4 bases and J 1 base, with 11 bases left between them. The CDR3 runs 14 residues. The CDR3 region is CASSSPRGSYEQYF. In DNA form, the CDR3 reads TGTGCCAGCAGTTCCCCCAGGGGATCCTACGAGCAGTACTTC.

This chain links TRBV9 with TRBJ2-5, with D maybe TRBD1 (5 bases). V was pared by 4 bases and J by 5 bases, with 18 bases between. This CDR3 has 15 residues. Germline CDR1 and CDR2: SGDLS and YYNGEE. CDR3 amino acids: CASSYRSGALETQYF. The CDR3 DNA is TGTGCCAGCAGCTATCGATCTGGGGCGTTGGAGACCCAGTACTTC.